This T cell receptor (beta chain) emerged from a study of blood T cell repertoires in COVID-19. Study in general: Samples taken during acute and convalescent COVID-19 were collected in the United States, Italy and Spain.

Germline CDR1 MGHRA, CDR2 YSYEKL. CDR3 size: 18 residues. Germline trimming cut 1 base from V and 4 bases from J; bases unmatched to any gene: 11. A Seattle source enrolled patients during active infection and followed them longitudinally. Per the original data handling: Cell counts per sample came from amplifying reference gene primers. Some clones are missing from TCRdb's copy, which holds only in-frame ones; the method was immunoSEQ multiplex PCR. V, J and clone size are those of that table, while D and trimming were read from the DNA. The profile shows a few hundred thousand clones, around 89% of them singletons.

This clonotype originated in a woman in her thirties with COVID-19, enrolled during active disease. Source material: peripheral blood. The chain combines TRBV4-1 with TRBJ2-3; 10 bases agree with TRBD2. CDR3 loop: CASSQASVSGGNSDTQYF. CDR3 bases: TGCGCCAGCAGCCAAGCATCGGTTAGCGGGGGGAATTCAGATACGCAGTATTTT.